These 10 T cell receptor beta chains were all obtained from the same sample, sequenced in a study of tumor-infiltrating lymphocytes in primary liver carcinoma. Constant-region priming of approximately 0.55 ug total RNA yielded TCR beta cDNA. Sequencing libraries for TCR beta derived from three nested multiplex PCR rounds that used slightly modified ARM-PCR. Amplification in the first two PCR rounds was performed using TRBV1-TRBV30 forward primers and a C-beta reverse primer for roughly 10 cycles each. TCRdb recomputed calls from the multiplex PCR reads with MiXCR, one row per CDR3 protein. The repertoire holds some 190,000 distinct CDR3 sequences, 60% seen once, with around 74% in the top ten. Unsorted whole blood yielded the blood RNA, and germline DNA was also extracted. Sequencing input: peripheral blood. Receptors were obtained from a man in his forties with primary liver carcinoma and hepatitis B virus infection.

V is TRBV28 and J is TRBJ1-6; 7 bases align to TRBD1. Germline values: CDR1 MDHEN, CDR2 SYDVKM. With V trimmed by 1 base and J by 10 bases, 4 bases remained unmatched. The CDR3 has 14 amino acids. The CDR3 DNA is TGTGCCAGCAGTTTATACAGGGGACACTCACCCCTCCACTTT. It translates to CASSLYRGHSPLHF.

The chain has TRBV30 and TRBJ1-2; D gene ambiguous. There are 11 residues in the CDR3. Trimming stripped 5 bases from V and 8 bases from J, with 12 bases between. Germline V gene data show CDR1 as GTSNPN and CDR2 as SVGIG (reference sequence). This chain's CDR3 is CAWGSGTGYTF. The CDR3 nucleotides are TGTGCCTGGGGTTCGGGTACGGGCTACACCTTC.

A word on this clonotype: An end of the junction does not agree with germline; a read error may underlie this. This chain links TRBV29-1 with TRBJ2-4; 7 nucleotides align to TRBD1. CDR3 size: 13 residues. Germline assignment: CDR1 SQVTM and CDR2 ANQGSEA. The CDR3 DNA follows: TGCAGCGGGCTGGACAGGAAGAGAAACATCCAGTACTTC. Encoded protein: CSGLDRKRNIQYF.

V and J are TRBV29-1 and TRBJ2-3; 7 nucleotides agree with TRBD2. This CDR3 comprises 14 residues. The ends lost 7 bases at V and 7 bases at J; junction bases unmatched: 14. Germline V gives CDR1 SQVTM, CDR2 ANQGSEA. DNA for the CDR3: TGCAGCGCTCCAGCGAGCGGGACGCGACATACGCAGTATTTT. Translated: CSAPASGTRHTQYF.

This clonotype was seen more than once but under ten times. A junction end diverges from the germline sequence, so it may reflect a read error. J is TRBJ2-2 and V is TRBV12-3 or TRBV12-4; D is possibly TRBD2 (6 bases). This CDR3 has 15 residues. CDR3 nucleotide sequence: TGTGCTAGCAGTGATCGGGACTGGGAATCCGGGGAGCTGTTTTTT. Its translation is CASSDRDWESGELFF.

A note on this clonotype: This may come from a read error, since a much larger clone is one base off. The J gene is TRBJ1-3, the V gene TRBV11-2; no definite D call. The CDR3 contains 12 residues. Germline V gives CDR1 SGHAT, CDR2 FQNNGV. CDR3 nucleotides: TGTACCAGCAGCTTAGGCAGTGACACCATATATTTT. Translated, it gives CTSSLGSDTIYF.

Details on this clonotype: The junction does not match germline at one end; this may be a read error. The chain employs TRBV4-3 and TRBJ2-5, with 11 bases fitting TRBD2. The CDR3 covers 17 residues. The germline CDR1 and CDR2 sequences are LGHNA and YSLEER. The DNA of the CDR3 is TGCGCCAGCAACCAAGCGGCTAGCGGGAGGACTGGTGAGACCCAGTACTTC. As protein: CASNQAASGRTGETQYF.

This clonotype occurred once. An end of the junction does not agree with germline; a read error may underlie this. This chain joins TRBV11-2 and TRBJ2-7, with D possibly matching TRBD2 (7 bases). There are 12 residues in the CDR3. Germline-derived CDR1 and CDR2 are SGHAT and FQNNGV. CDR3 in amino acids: CASIPGGYEQNF. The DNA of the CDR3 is TGTGCCAGCATCCCGGGGGGCTACGAGCAGAACTTC. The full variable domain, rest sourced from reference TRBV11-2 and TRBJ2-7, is EAGVAQSPRYKIIEKRQSVAFWCNPISGHATLYWYQQILGQGPKLLIQFQNNGVVDDSQLPKDRFSAERLKGVDSTLKIQPAKLEDSAVYLCASIPGGYEQNFGPGTRLTVT.

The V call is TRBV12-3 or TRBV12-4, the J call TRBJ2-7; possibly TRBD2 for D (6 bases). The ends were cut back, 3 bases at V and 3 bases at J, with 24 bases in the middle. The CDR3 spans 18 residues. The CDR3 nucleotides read TGTGCCAGCAGTTTGGGCAGACTTGGCGGGGCCTCTCTCTACGAGCAGTACTTC. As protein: CASSLGRLGGASLYEQYF.

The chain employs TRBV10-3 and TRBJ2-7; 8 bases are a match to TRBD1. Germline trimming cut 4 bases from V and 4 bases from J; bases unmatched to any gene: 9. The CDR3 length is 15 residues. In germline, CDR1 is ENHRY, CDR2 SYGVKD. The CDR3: CAISAPSGGRYEQYF. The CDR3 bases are TGTGCCATCAGTGCTCCTTCAGGGGGCAGGTACGAGCAGTACTTC.